The following is a T cell receptor (beta chain) sequence with its context. Here immunoSEQ multiplex PCR was the method, and the copy in TCRdb shows in-frame clones only, minus some. Among about 170,000 clones, more than 85% were seen once, and the ten largest hold about 2.6%. Germline V gives CDR1 SGHRS, CDR2 YFSETQ. CDR3 size: 14 residues. Between the trimmed V and J ends, which lost 3 bases and 0 bases, there was a span of 7 bases. These data originate in a study of blood T cell repertoires in COVID-19. At the level of the study: PBMCs, B-cell-depleted T cells, or T cells were the source of the cDNA or gDNA that made up the material.

Specimen: peripheral blood. This sequence joins TRBV5-1 and TRBJ2-1; TRBD2 might be the D (6 bases). The clonotype was recovered from a woman of 80 years or more with COVID-19, enrolled during active disease. The CDR3 nucleotides read TGCGCCAGCAGCTCCGGGAGCTCCTACAATGAGCAGTTCTTC. This gives the protein CASSSGSSYNEQFF.